What follows is one TCR beta chain and its context. TCRdb's table, derived via immunoSEQ multiplex PCR, lists solely in-frame clones and lacks some. The data contain fewer than 250,000 clones, about 87% of them singletons. The entry originates in a study of blood T cell repertoires in COVID-19. At the level of the study: Acute and convalescent COVID-19 specimens originated in the United States, Italy and Spain.

The specimen sequenced was PBMCs or T cells enriched from blood (not recorded which). The sequence derives from a man aged 45-65 years who had been exposed to COVID-19.

Written as DNA, the CDR3 is TGTGCCATCACGGGTGACACAGATACGCAGTATTTT. Protein product: CAITGDTDTQYF. The rearrangement uses TRBV10-3 and TRBJ2-3, with D unresolved. Germline V lookup: CDR1 ENHRY, CDR2 SYGVKD. This CDR3 has 12 residues. Trimming pared 7 bases from V and 2 bases from J, leaving 7 bases between.